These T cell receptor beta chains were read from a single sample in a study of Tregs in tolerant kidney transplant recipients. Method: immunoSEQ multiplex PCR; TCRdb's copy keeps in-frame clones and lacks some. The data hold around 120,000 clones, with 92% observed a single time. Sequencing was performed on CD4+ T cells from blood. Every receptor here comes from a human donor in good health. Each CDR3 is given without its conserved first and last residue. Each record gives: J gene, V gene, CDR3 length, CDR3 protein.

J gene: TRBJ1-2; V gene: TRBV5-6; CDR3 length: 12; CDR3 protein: ASSRLGPNYGYT
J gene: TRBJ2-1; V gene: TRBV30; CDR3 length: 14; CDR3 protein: AWKKPGASGSNEQF
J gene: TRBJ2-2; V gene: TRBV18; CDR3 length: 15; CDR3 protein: ASSPDPQGIVTGELF
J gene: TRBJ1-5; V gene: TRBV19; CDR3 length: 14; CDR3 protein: ASSIGRDREHQPQH
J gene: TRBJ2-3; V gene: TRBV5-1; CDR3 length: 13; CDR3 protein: ASSTGGFSTDTQY
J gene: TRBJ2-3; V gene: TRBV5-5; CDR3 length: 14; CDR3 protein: ASSWRTGGLSDTQY
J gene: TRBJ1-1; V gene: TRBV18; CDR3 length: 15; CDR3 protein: ASSPIHRQGGEIEAF
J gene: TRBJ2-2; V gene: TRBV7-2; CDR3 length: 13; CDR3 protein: ASSLVYGRAGELF
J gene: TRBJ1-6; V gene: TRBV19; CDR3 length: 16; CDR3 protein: ASSRRQGTGSYNSPLH
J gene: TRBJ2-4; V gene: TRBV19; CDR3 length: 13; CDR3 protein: ASTSRGSAKNIQY
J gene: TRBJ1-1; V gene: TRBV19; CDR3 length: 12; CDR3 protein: ASSTQTGYTEAF
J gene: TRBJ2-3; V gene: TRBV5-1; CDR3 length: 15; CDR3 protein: ASSEKLGTSGTDTQY